These 19 T cell receptor beta chains were sequenced from one sample in a study of T cells in women clearing cervical HPV infection. Sequenced by immunoSEQ multiplex PCR; TCRdb stores in-frame clones only, minus some. The sample has about 19,000 clones, and its top ten clones hold 15% to 20%. Source material: blood buffy coat. Receptor source: a woman aged 18-70 years with a cervical HPV16 infection that either progressed to CIN3+ or cleared (not recorded which).

The DNA read from the CDR3 is TGTGCCAGTAGTATCCGACTTAATTCACCA. Protein product: CASSIRLNSP. The complete CDR3 sequence is CASSIRLNSPLFF. The rearrangement links TRBV19 to TRBJ1-4; the D is unclear. The read ends 3 residues shy of where the CDR3 ends; the end is completed using the germline J gene. The CDR3 spans 13 residues. Germline loops: CDR1 LNHDA, CDR2 SQIVND (reference sequence).

As for this clone: Read sequence stops 3 residues before the CDR3 end, and the germline J gene provides the missing end. V usage is TRBV23-1 and J usage is TRBJ2-7, with 9 bases lining up with TRBD1. TRBV23-1 is an ORF; its function is uncertain. V lost 2 bases to trimming and J lost 5 bases; unmatched junction nucleotides: 13. This CDR3 is 17 amino acids long. The sequenced part of the CDR3 DNA is TGCGCCAGCAGTCAAGGCTCGGACAGGGGTTATATCCACGAG. Amino acid sequence: CASSQGSDRGYIHE. The CDR3 as a whole reads CASSQGSDRGYIHEQYF.

Comment on this clone: The read gets to within 3 residues of the CDR3 end, and the germline J gene fills in the rest. V is TRBV20-1 and J is TRBJ2-4; 8 nucleotides line up with TRBD1. The CDR3 sequence is 14 residues long. Germline CDR1 reads DFQATT; CDR2 reads SNEGSKA (reference sequence). CDR3 DNA (partial): TGCAGTGCTAGAGATGGACAGGGTCAAGAGACT. Encoded protein: CSARDGQGQET. The CDR3 in full is CSARDGQGQETQYF.

As regards this clone: The read gets to within 3 residues of the CDR3 end, and the germline J gene fills in the rest. The chain links TRBV20-1 to TRBJ1-6, with 7 bases fitting TRBD1. The germline V gene has CDR1 DFQATT and CDR2 SNEGSKA (reference sequence). The CDR3 contains 14 residues. Trimming at V came to 4 bases and at J to 10 bases, leaving 10 bases not matched to a gene. The sequenced CDR3 bases are TGCAGTGCTAAATATTTGACAGGGTGGTCACCC. Its protein is CSAKYLTGWSP. From start to end, the CDR3 is CSAKYLTGWSPLHF.

Worth noting for this clone: The CDR3 end lies 3 residues beyond the end of the read and is filled in from the germline J gene. The gene calls are TRBV30 and TRBJ1-2, with D uncertain. Germline values: CDR1 GTSNPN, CDR2 SVGIG (reference sequence). The CDR3 consists of 14 residues. CDR3 bases read: TGTGCCTGGAGTCCCCCCCGTGCGGGCAACGAC. Protein sequence: CAWSPPRAGND. In full, the CDR3 is CAWSPPRAGNDYTF.

Comments on this clone: The read terminates 3 residues before the CDR3 end, so the remaining end is supplied by the germline J gene. The J gene is TRBJ2-1, the V gene TRBV5-1; the match to TRBD2 covers 11 bases. CDR1 and CDR2 (germline): SGHRS, YFSETQ. The CDR3 runs to 17 residues. V shed 0 bases and J 3 bases; nucleotides not matched to a gene: 5. This chain's CDR3 is CASSLDSGGALYNEQFF. The sequenced CDR3 bases are TGCGCCAGCAGCTTGGATAGCGGGGGGGCTCTCTACAATGAG.

A word on this clone: The CDR3 end is not reached by the read, which stops 3 residues before it; the germline J gene fills it in. The V call is TRBV19, the J call TRBJ2-3; possibly TRBD1 for D (7 bases). Germline V lookup: CDR1 LNHDA, CDR2 SQIVND (reference sequence). The length of the CDR3 is 16 residues. Incomplete CDR3 DNA: TGTGCCAGCGAAGACTCCAGGGGGGATTCCAATCAGCCG. Residues: CASEDSRGDSNQP. The full-length CDR3 reads as CASEDSRGDSNQPQYF.

About this clone itself: The read comes to an end 3 residues before the CDR3 does, leaving the germline J gene to fill in the end. The V gene is TRBV18, the J gene TRBJ1-1, with 9 bases lining up with TRBD1. Looked up from germline, CDR1 is KGHSH and CDR2 is LQKENI. This CDR3 has 16 amino acids. CDR3 DNA, as far as it was read: TGTGCCAGCTCACCAACAGGGGGCTTCACGGGAGAGACA. Its translation: CASSPTGGFTGET. The whole CDR3 sequence is CASSPTGGFTGETAFF. The complete variable domain, with remaining parts taken from reference TRBV18 and TRBJ1-1, reads NAGVMQNPRHLVRRRGQEARLRCSPMKGHSHVYWYRQLPEEGLKFMVYLQKENIIDESGMPKERFSAEFPKEGPSILRIQQVVRGDSAAYFCASSPTGGFTGETAFFGQGTRLTVV.

Details on this clone: Read coverage stops 3 residues before the CDR3 terminus; the germline J gene supplies the remainder. The chain has TRBV7-8 and TRBJ1-2; 7 nucleotides agree with TRBD1. This CDR3 has 14 residues. V shed 2 bases, J shed 2 bases, and the junction held 2 bases outside the gene matches. Germline CDR1 and CDR2: SGHVS and FQNEAQ. The CDR3 bases that were read are TGTGCCAGCAGCTTACTACAGGGGAACTATGGC. Its translation: CASSLLQGNYG. The full CDR3 reads CASSLLQGNYGYTF.

As concerns this clone: The missing CDR3 end, 3 residues past where the read stops, is filled in from the germline J gene. The V gene is TRBV5-1, the J gene TRBJ2-5, with TRBD1 identical over 9 bases. The CDR3 is 16 amino acids. Germline lookup yields CDR1 SGHRS and CDR2 YFSETQ. The junction had 8 bases not matched to a gene; V was cut back by 4 bases and J by 1 base. The CDR3 reads CASSPSGQGSQETQYF. The CDR3 bases that were read are TGCGCCAGCAGCCCTTCGGGACAGGGTTCCCAAGAGACC.

Details on this clone: The read stops 3 residues short of the end of the CDR3; the missing end is completed from the germline J gene. This sequence joins TRBV10-2 and TRBJ2-3; TRBD2 agrees at 9 bases. With V trimmed by 5 bases and J by 6 bases, 9 bases remained unmatched. The CDR3 is made up of 15 amino acids. In germline, CDR1 is WSHSY, CDR2 SAAADI. Incomplete CDR3 DNA: TGCGCCAGCAGTCCCCATGCTAGCGGGATGGATACG. It is translated as CASSPHASGMDT. Given in full, the CDR3 is CASSPHASGMDTQYF.

With respect to this clone: The sequenced fragment ends 3 residues before the CDR3 boundary, so the rest is inferred from the germline J gene. The rearrangement links TRBV7-6 to TRBJ2-1, with 9 positions matching TRBD2. The CDR3 totals 17 residues. V lost 5 bases, J lost 1 base, and 9 bases stayed unmatched. Germline V gives CDR1 SGHVS, CDR2 FNYEAQ. This CDR3 is CASSPPRGGGSYNEQFF. The sequenced part of the CDR3 DNA is TGTGCCAGCAGCCCACCGCGGGGGGGCGGGTCCTACAATGAG.

As to this clone: The CDR3 end is not reached by the read, which stops 3 residues before it; the germline J gene fills it in. The V gene is TRBV30, the J gene TRBJ2-3; the match to TRBD2 covers 12 bases. Germline CDR1 GTSNPN, CDR2 SVGIG (reference sequence). The V segment lost 4 bases and the J segment 4 bases; nucleotides outside the gene matches: 6. This CDR3 contains 15 residues. The sequenced part of the CDR3 DNA is TGTGCCTGGACTTCTAGCGGGGGGGCCCCAGATACG. It codes for CAWTSSGGAPDT. From start to end, the CDR3 is CAWTSSGGAPDTQYF.

To note about this clone: With the read ending 3 residues before the CDR3 end, the germline J gene is used to fill in that end. The rearrangement joins TRBV19 to TRBJ2-4, with D maybe TRBD2 (5 bases). The CDR3 extends over 15 amino acids. Germline assignment: CDR1 LNHDA and CDR2 SQIVND (reference sequence). CDR3 loop: CASTPTPETNYGQYF. CDR3 bases read: TGTGCCAGTACCCCTACCCCTGAGACTAACTATGGT.

CDR3 sequence reads: CASSLPQQNTEAFF. Incomplete CDR3 DNA: TGTGCCAGCAGCTTGCCACAGCAGAACACTGAA. This chain joins TRBV5-4 and TRBJ1-1; D unclear. The read terminates 3 residues ahead of where the CDR3 ends, so the germline J gene completes it. CDR1 is SGHNT and CDR2 is YYREEE in the germline V gene (reference sequence). This CDR3 is built from 14 residues. V was pared by 1 base and J by 1 base, with 8 bases between.

With regard to this clone: Read coverage stops 3 residues before the CDR3 terminus; the germline J gene supplies the remainder. The rearrangement uses TRBV5-6 and TRBJ2-7, with D perhaps being TRBD1 or TRBD2 (5 bases each). The CDR3 covers 14 residues. V dropped 4 bases and J dropped 3 bases, with 14 bases sitting between them. Germline CDR1 is SGHDT and CDR2 is YYEEEE. Partial CDR3 DNA: TGTGCCAGCAGCCTAGGGGAGACCTTCTACGAG. It encodes CASSLGETFYE. In full, the CDR3 is CASSLGETFYEQYF. The entire variable domain, with the rest obtained from reference TRBV5-6 and TRBJ2-7, is as follows: DAGVTQSPTHLIKTRGQQVTLRCSPKSGHDTVSWYQQALGQGPQFIFQYYEEEERQRGNFPDRFSGHQFPNYSSELNVNALLLGDSALYLCASSLGETFYEQYFGPGTRLTVT.

Of note for this clone: The missing CDR3 end, 3 residues past where the read stops, is filled in from the germline J gene. The gene calls are TRBV30 and TRBJ1-2; a weak D match, TRBD1 (6 bases). The CDR3 extends over 13 amino acids. The germline V gene has CDR1 GTSNPN and CDR2 SVGIG (reference sequence). CDR3 sequence: CALAGANTDTYTF. The DNA read from the CDR3 is TGTGCCTTAGCGGGGGCCAACACAGATACC.

To note about this clone: The read finishes 3 residues shy of the CDR3 end, and the germline J gene is used to complete it. The V call is TRBV2, the J call TRBJ2-5; the D gene is possibly TRBD2 (6 bases). Germline V gene sequence: CDR1 SNHLY, CDR2 FYNNEI. The V and J ends lost 4 bases and 2 bases respectively, with 17 bases between them. The length of the CDR3 is 16 residues. The CDR3 region is CASSAALTGTQETQYF. Partial CDR3 DNA: TGTGCCAGCAGTGCCGCCCTGACCGGGACTCAAGAGACC.

With regard to this clone: Read coverage stops 3 residues before the CDR3 terminus; the germline J gene supplies the remainder. The chain is built from TRBV5-1 and TRBJ2-3; 8 nucleotides match TRBD2. This CDR3 has 18 residues. Germline-derived CDR1 and CDR2 are SGHRS and YFSETQ. V lost 0 bases and J lost 2; bases outside the gene matches: 11. Partial CDR3 DNA: TGCGCCAGCAGCTTGGAGGCGGGGGGAACAACGCACACAGATACG. Translation gives CASSLEAGGTTHTDT. The full CDR3 sequence reads CASSLEAGGTTHTDTQYF. The entire variable domain, with the rest obtained from reference TRBV5-1 and TRBJ2-3, is as follows: KAGVTQTPRYLIKTRGQQVTLSCSPISGHRSVSWYQQTPGQGLQFLFEYFSETQRNKGNFPGRFSGRQFSNSRSEMNVSTLELGDSALYLCASSLEAGGTTHTDTQYFGPGTRLTVL.